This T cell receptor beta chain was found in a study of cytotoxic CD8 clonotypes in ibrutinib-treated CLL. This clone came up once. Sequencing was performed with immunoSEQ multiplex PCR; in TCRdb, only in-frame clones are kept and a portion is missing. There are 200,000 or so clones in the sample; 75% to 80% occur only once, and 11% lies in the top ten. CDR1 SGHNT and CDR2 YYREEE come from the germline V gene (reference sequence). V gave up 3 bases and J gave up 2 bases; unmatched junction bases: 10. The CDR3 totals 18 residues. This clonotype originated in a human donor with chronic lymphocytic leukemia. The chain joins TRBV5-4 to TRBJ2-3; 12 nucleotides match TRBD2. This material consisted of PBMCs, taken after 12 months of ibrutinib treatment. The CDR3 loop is CASSSLAGGPANTDTQYF. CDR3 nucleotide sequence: TGTGCCAGCAGCTCCCTAGCGGGGGGGCCGGCGAACACAGATACGCAGTATTTT.